This T cell receptor (beta chain) was retrieved from a study of cytomegalovirus exposure and HLA in healthy donors. The PCR contained 60 Vbeta and 13 Jbeta primers. Clones were sequenced by immunoSEQ multiplex PCR, and TCRdb holds only the in-frame ones, with some missing. Here the sample spans about 120,000 clones, over 60% being singletons. Notes on the study in general: Among TCR sequences, most were rare, though some public TCRs appeared in many donors. Being indistinguishable, some V segments were excluded, TRBV6-2 and TRBV6-3 among them. The authors judged a highly shared variant cluster likely a sequencing artifact.

V shed 5 bases and J shed 6 bases, with 19 bases lying between them. Germline lookup yields CDR1 MGHRA and CDR2 YSYEKL. The CDR3 is 15 amino acids. A note on this clone: Antigen: not known.

This chain joins TRBV4-1 and TRBJ1-2; D is uncertain. The source is a female donor in good health and CMV-seronegative. The sequencing sample was made of PBMCs. CDR3 in DNA: TGCGCCAGCAGCGAACGCGTGGGGAGTCTGGATGGCTACACCTTC. Protein: CASSERVGSLDGYTF.